The entry below describes one T cell receptor (beta chain). The data were produced by immunoSEQ multiplex PCR, yet TCRdb's version contains in-frame clones alone and is incomplete. The table includes 210,000 or so clones, 70% to 90% detected once. Germline V lookup: CDR1 SGHRS, CDR2 YFSETQ. V was pared by 4 bases and J by 6 bases, with 11 bases between. The CDR3 has 13 residues. The data originate from a study of blood T cell repertoires in COVID-19. Overall study context: Nucleic acid was either cDNA or gDNA, and it came from T cells, B-cell-depleted T cells, or PBMCs.

This receptor was obtained from a woman under 30 who had recovered from COVID-19. The rearrangement uses TRBV5-1 and TRBJ2-1; unclear D gene. Source material: peripheral blood. For the CDR3, the DNA is TGCGCCAGCAGCGCAACCAGAGGCAATGAGCAGTTCTTC. It codes for CASSATRGNEQFF. The full variable domain, completed using reference TRBV5-1 and TRBJ2-1, is KAGVTQTPRYLIKTRGQQVTLSCSPISGHRSVSWYQQTPGQGLQFLFEYFSETQRNKGNFPGRFSGRQFSNSRSEMNVSTLELGDSALYLCASSATRGNEQFFGPGTRLTVL.